The 13 T cell receptor beta chains in this list originate from one sample, sequenced in a study of CD8+ T cells in alopecia areata. Noted treatment: oral pan-JAK inhibitor, 5-10 mg twice daily. RNA was extracted and reverse transcribed into cDNA as the sequencing template. TCRdb keeps only in-frame clones here, not all; method: immunoSEQ multiplex PCR. The data hold roughly 120,000 clones, with roughly 58% observed a single time. This specimen was CD8+ T cells sorted from blood, taken at week 4, from a patient treated with tofacitinib. Source of these receptors: a human donor with alopecia areata.

The DNA for the CDR3 is TGTGCCAGCAGTACCGGGACTAGCTGGTACAATGAGCAGTTCTTC. Encoded protein: CASSTGTSWYNEQFF. V and J are TRBV27 and TRBJ2-1; 9 bases agree with TRBD2. V lost 5 bases to trimming and J lost 4 bases; unmatched junction nucleotides: 6. CDR1 MNHEY and CDR2 SMNVEV come from the germline V gene (reference sequence). The CDR3 is 15 amino acids.

This clone has more than one count but fewer than ten. CDR3 nucleotide sequence: TGCGCCAGCAGCGTCGGGGAGAGACAGGGCCCAGATACGCAGTATTTT. This gives the protein CASSVGERQGPDTQYF. V and J are TRBV5-1 and TRBJ2-3; 7 positions agree with TRBD1. Trimming took 4 bases from V and 4 from J; bases not matched to a gene: 12. Germline V CDR1 and CDR2: SGHRS, YFSETQ. This CDR3 has 16 residues.

The J gene is TRBJ2-7, the V gene TRBV28; no clear D gene. Germline assignment: CDR1 MDHEN and CDR2 SYDVKM. V shed 6 bases and J shed 2 bases, with 8 bases lying between them. The CDR3 consists of 12 residues. CDR3 loop: CASRTGTYEQYF. In DNA form, the CDR3 reads TGTGCCAGCAGGACCGGCACCTACGAGCAGTACTTC.

V gene TRBV7-9 combines with J gene TRBJ2-3, with D tentatively TRBD1 or TRBD2 (5 bases each). The V end was cut by 5 bases, the J end by 0 bases, with 15 bases between. The CDR3 contains 16 residues. The V gene's germline CDR1 is SEHNR and CDR2 FQNEAQ (reference sequence). CDR3 region: CASSPKDGASTDTQYF. The CDR3 DNA follows: TGTGCCAGCAGCCCAAAGGACGGGGCCAGCACAGATACGCAGTATTTT.

A few counts support this clone. The gene calls are TRBV30 and TRBJ2-2; 7 bases are shared with TRBD1. Germline trimming cut 6 bases from V and 6 bases from J; bases unmatched to any gene: 4. The CDR3 contains 12 residues. Germline CDR1 is GTSNPN and CDR2 is SVGIG (reference sequence). The CDR3 bases are TGTGCCTGCCTTACAGGGGCCGGGGAGCTGTTTTTT. Its translation: CACLTGAGELFF.

This chain links TRBV30 with TRBJ1-5; the match to TRBD1 covers 8 bases. The CDR3 extends over 14 amino acids. Losses at the gene ends were 3 bases for V and 6 bases for J; bases not matched to a gene: 7. CDR1 and CDR2 (germline): GTSNPN, SVGIG (reference sequence). The CDR3 DNA reads as TGTGCCTGGAGCCCAGGACAGGGCCTTCAGCCCCAGCATTTT. It specifies CAWSPGQGLQPQHF.

The chain has TRBV29-1 and TRBJ1-2, with D possibly TRBD1 on 6 matching bases. Trimming removed 2 bases at V and 3 bases at J, with 13 bases between. Looked up from germline, CDR1 is SQVTM and CDR2 is ANQGSEA. The CDR3 runs to 14 residues. CDR3 amino acids: CSVERNRDDYGYTF. DNA of the CDR3: TGCAGCGTTGAAAGGAACAGGGACGACTATGGCTACACCTTC. The full variable domain, rest sourced from reference TRBV29-1 and TRBJ1-2, is SAVISQKPSRDICQRGTSLTIQCQVDSQVTMMFWYRQQPGQSLTLIATANQGSEATYESGFVIDKFPISRPNLTFSTLTVSNMSPEDSSIYLCSVERNRDDYGYTFGSGTRLTVV.

This clone appeared once. V gene TRBV30 combines with J gene TRBJ2-5; D gene unclear. Germline assignment: CDR1 GTSNPN and CDR2 SVGIG (reference sequence). V shed 0 bases and J shed 5 bases, with 10 bases lying between them. The length of the CDR3 is 13 residues. The CDR3 here is CAWSVMGWETQYF. The CDR3 bases are TGTGCCTGGAGTGTAATGGGGTGGGAGACCCAGTACTTC.

This chain connects TRBV30 to TRBJ2-1; D is unclear. The length of the CDR3 is 14 residues. Germline V gene data show CDR1 as GTSNPN and CDR2 as SVGIG (reference sequence). The germline V and J ends were trimmed by 4 bases and 0 bases, with 10 bases remaining between them. The CDR3 reads CAWNTAHSYNEQFF. The DNA for the CDR3 is TGTGCCTGGAATACGGCCCACTCCTACAATGAGCAGTTCTTC.

The V and J genes are TRBV5-6 and TRBJ2-7; D unclear. The CDR3 consists of 12 residues. V was cut by 3 bases and J by 1 base, with 5 bases left in between. Germline CDR1 is SGHDT and CDR2 is YYEEEE. The CDR3 nucleotides read TGTGCCAGCAGCTGGGGTTCCTACGAGCAGTACTTC. This sequence encodes CASSWGSYEQYF.

This rearrangement joins TRBV7-9 to TRBJ2-5, with 10 bases aligning to TRBD1. Losses at the gene ends were 6 bases for V and 2 bases for J; bases not matched to a gene: 6. This CDR3 has 15 amino acids. Germline V gene lookup returns CDR1 SEHNR and CDR2 FQNEAQ (reference sequence). The CDR3 region has the DNA TGTGCCAGCAGGAACGGACAGGGGGGACAAGAGACCCAGTACTTC. Protein sequence: CASRNGQGGQETQYF.

The rearrangement links TRBV2 to TRBJ1-1; D remains ambiguous. The CDR3 contains 11 residues. Trimming took off 4 bases at V and 8 bases at J, with 8 bases between the two ends. Germline CDR1 is SNHLY and CDR2 is FYNNEI. The CDR3 loop reads CASSGLLEAFF. CDR3 in DNA: TGTGCCAGCAGTGGCCTCCTCGAAGCTTTCTTT.

The rearrangement uses TRBV7-9 and TRBJ1-1, with D unresolved. This CDR3 region has 14 residues. Germline V gene data show CDR1 as SEHNR and CDR2 as FQNEAQ (reference sequence). Between the trimmed V and J ends, which lost 4 bases and 3 bases, there was a span of 12 bases. The CDR3: CASSSLGEDTEAFF. CDR3 coding DNA: TGTGCCAGCAGCTCCCTAGGAGAGGACACTGAAGCTTTCTTT.